What follows are 21 T cell receptor beta chains derived from one specimen sequenced in a study of T cells in localized non-small cell lung cancer. Using immunoSEQ multiplex PCR, the repertoire was profiled, and TCRdb retains in-frame clones only, with some absent. The sample comprises roughly 27,000 clones, 92% of which are singletons, and 4% to 4.5% rests with the top ten. This material consisted of peripheral blood mononuclear cells, taken before any cancer treatment. These receptor sequences come from a woman aged 40-69 years with stage III lung adenocarcinoma.

This chain uses TRBV9 with TRBJ2-2; 10 bases match TRBD1. Germline V lookup: CDR1 SGDLS, CDR2 YYNGEE. The CDR3 spans 16 residues. V lost 2 bases and J lost 6; bases outside the gene matches: 7. In DNA, the CDR3 is TGTGCCAGCAGCGTTCTGGGGACAGGGGTCGCCGGGGAGCTGTTTTTT. Its protein product is CASSVLGTGVAGELFF.

The chain links TRBV2 to TRBJ1-5; a weak D match, TRBD1 (5 bases). The CDR3 sequence is 14 residues long. From germline, CDR1 is SNHLY and CDR2 FYNNEI. The V end lost 1 base, the J end lost 6 bases, and 10 bases lay between the germline ends. The CDR3 DNA follows: TGTGCCAGCAGTGAAGTCCAGGGCGGTCAGCCCCAGCATTTT. It encodes CASSEVQGGQPQHF.

V gene TRBV6-5 combines with J gene TRBJ2-5; D perhaps matches TRBD1 (5 bases). CDR3 length: 10 residues. The germline V gene encodes CDR1 MNHEY and CDR2 SVGAGI. V lost 10 bases and J lost 5, with 8 bases in between. CDR3 amino acids: CAIGAETQYF. As DNA, the CDR3 is TGTGCCATAGGGGCGGAGACCCAGTACTTC.

In the case of this clone: Other DNA sequences from this sample encode an identical CDR3 as well. The DNA for the CDR3 is TGTGCCAGCAGCACCGGGACAGTTTATGGCTACACCTTC. Protein: CASSTGTVYGYTF. The genes are TRBV7-9 and TRBJ1-2; 7 bases fit TRBD1. This CDR3 contains 13 residues. After removal of 5 bases from V and 5 bases from J, the junction contained 5 bases not matched to a gene. CDR1 is SEHNR, CDR2 FQNEAQ, per germline (reference sequence).

The J gene is TRBJ2-1, the V gene TRBV18; no definite D call. The ends were cut back, 3 bases at V and 4 bases at J, with 7 bases in the middle. The CDR3 sequence is 13 residues long. CDR1 is KGHSH and CDR2 is LQKENI in the germline V gene. The CDR3 DNA follows: TGTGCCAGCTCACCCTTAAGATACAATGAGCAGTTCTTC. Its translation: CASSPLRYNEQFF.

With regard to this clone: The same CDR3 arises from other DNA sequences in this sample as well. V and J are TRBV20-1 and TRBJ1-1; D gene uncertain. The germline V gene has CDR1 DFQATT and CDR2 SNEGSKA (reference sequence). Trimming cost V 2 bases and J 0 bases, with 1 base left between them. The CDR3 loop spans 11 amino acids. CDR3 amino acids: CSARLNTEAFF. In DNA, the CDR3 is TGCAGTGCTAGATTGAACACTGAAGCTTTCTTT.

The chain recombines TRBV4-2 with TRBJ2-1; 9 bases fit TRBD1. This CDR3 spans 16 amino acids. Germline V lookup: CDR1 LGHNA, CDR2 YNFKEQ. V shed 1 base and J 2 bases; nucleotides not matched to a gene: 3. The CDR3 region has the DNA TGTGCCAGCAGCCAAGGAGGGACAGGGCCCTACAATGAGCAGTTCTTC. Translating it yields CASSQGGTGPYNEQFF.

V gene TRBV5-1 combines with J gene TRBJ2-5; D is unclear. Trimming cost V 0 bases and J 2 bases, with 8 bases left between them. Germline V lookup: CDR1 SGHRS, CDR2 YFSETQ. This CDR3 is 14 amino acids long. This CDR3 is CASSLAPGQETQYF. For the CDR3, the DNA is TGCGCCAGCAGCTTGGCCCCTGGGCAAGAGACCCAGTACTTC.

The chain recombines TRBV15 with TRBJ2-1; perhaps TRBD1 as D (6 bases). CDR3 length: 14 amino acids. Germline CDR1 reads LNHNV; CDR2 reads YYDKDF (reference sequence). Between the trimmed V and J ends, which lost 0 bases and 9 bases, there was a span of 12 bases. This chain's CDR3 is CATSRDPSQGEQFF. CDR3 DNA: TGTGCCACCAGCAGAGATCCCTCACAGGGTGAGCAGTTCTTC.

The J gene is TRBJ1-5, the V gene TRBV28, with 9 bases aligning to TRBD1. The CDR3 has 15 residues. V trimming: 6 bases; J trimming: 0 bases; junction bases outside the gene matches: 3. Germline values: CDR1 MDHEN, CDR2 SYDVKM. As DNA, the CDR3 is TGTGCCAGCAGAAAGACAGGGGGTAGCAATCAGCCCCAGCATTTT. Translated, it gives CASRKTGGSNQPQHF.

The gene calls are TRBV10-2 and TRBJ1-2; D remains unclear. CDR1 is WSHSY and CDR2 is SAAADI in the germline V gene. The V end lost 2 bases, the J end lost 5 bases, and 9 bases lay between the germline ends. This CDR3 spans 13 amino acids. The CDR3 loop reads CASSEEQTYGYTF. The CDR3 DNA follows: TGCGCCAGCAGTGAGGAACAGACTTATGGCTACACCTTC.

CDR3 bases: TGTGCCAGCAGCTTAGGGTTAGAGGGGGCTATCGACGAGCAGTACTTC. This translates into CASSLGLEGAIDEQYF. The V call is TRBV7-4, the J call TRBJ2-7; 7 positions agree with TRBD1. J was trimmed by 5 bases and V by 1 base; bases with no gene match: 11. CDR3 length: 16 residues. Germline V gene sequence: CDR1 SGHVT, CDR2 SQSDAQ.

The chain combines TRBV20-1 with TRBJ2-7, with a possible D match to TRBD2 (5 bases). Looked up from germline, CDR1 is DFQATT and CDR2 is SNEGSKA (reference sequence). This CDR3 spans 11 amino acids. CDR3 DNA: TGCAGCTCCCGGGACTCCTACGAGCAGTACTTC. Translated, it gives CSSRDSYEQYF.

The CDR3 coding sequence is TGCGCCAGCAGAGGTGGAGGTGGAAACATTCAGTACTTC. Amino acid sequence: CASRGGGGNIQYF. The chain has TRBV5-1 and TRBJ2-4; TRBD2 might be the D (5 bases). The CDR3 runs 13 residues. The ends were cut back, 5 bases at V and 6 bases at J, with 12 bases in the middle. In germline, CDR1 is SGHRS, CDR2 YFSETQ.

The chain has TRBV5-7 and TRBJ1-2, with a tentative D call TRBD1 (5 bases). TRBV5-7 is assigned to the ORF class and has an uncertain function. This CDR3 spans 14 amino acids. Trimming left V 2 bases short and J 5 bases short, with 13 bases between. The CDR3 nucleotides are TGTGCCAGCAGCTTTACAGGTTCCCCGTATGGCTACACCTTC. Protein sequence: CASSFTGSPYGYTF.

The gene calls are TRBV30 and TRBJ1-4; D not certain. V lost 7 bases to trimming and J lost 8 bases, with 14 bases between them. Germline V gives CDR1 GTSNPN, CDR2 SVGIG (reference sequence). The CDR3 sequence is 12 residues long. The CDR3 DNA is TGTGCCTCCAGTTCCGTTGGAGAAAAACTGTTTTTT. Its protein product is CASSSVGEKLFF. Full variable domain (rest looked up from reference TRBV30 and TRBJ1-4): SQTIHQWPATLVQPVGSPLSLECTVEGTSNPNLYWYRQAAGRGLQLLFYSVGIGQISSEVPQNLSASRPQDRQFILSSKKLLLSDSGFYLCASSSVGEKLFFGSGTQLSVL.

The V and J genes are TRBV18 and TRBJ2-1, with no clear D. Germline V gives CDR1 KGHSH, CDR2 LQKENI. The CDR3 consists of 16 residues. V lost 4 bases, J lost 2 bases, and 15 bases lay in between. The CDR3 nucleotides read TGTGCCAGCTCACTTCGCACCCTGGCGGCCTACAATGAGCAGTTCTTC. Translated: CASSLRTLAAYNEQFF.

This clone was recorded only once. CDR3: CASSEERGGNQPQHF. For the CDR3, the DNA is TGTGCCAGCAGTGAAGAAAGGGGCGGCAATCAGCCCCAGCATTTT. This chain uses TRBV2 with TRBJ1-5; weak D call: TRBD1 (5 bases). Looked up from germline, CDR1 is SNHLY and CDR2 is FYNNEI. The germline V and J ends were trimmed by 1 base and 2 bases, with 9 bases remaining between them. The CDR3 spans 15 residues.

The chain joins TRBV5-8 to TRBJ1-5, with TRBD1 as a possible D gene (6 bases). The CDR3 consists of 16 residues. Trimming pared 7 bases from V and 0 bases from J, leaving 17 bases between. Germline V gene sequence: CDR1 SGHTS, CDR2 YDEGEE. CDR3 amino acids: CASAGGLVDSNQPQHF. In nucleotides, the CDR3 is TGTGCCAGCGCGGGGGGGCTTGTGGATAGCAATCAGCCCCAGCATTTT.

This rearrangement joins TRBV2 to TRBJ1-2; no firm D call. The length of the CDR3 is 12 residues. Germline CDR1 is SNHLY and CDR2 is FYNNEI. V was cut by 3 bases and J by 4 bases, with 6 bases left in between. Written as DNA, the CDR3 is TGTGCCAGCAGTGACGAAAGCTATGGCTACACCTTC. Residues: CASSDESYGYTF.

The chain is built from TRBV15 and TRBJ2-1; the match to TRBD1 covers 10 bases. V was clipped by 3 bases and J by 5 bases; unmatched bases: 13. The length of the CDR3 is 18 residues. Per germline, CDR1 LNHNV and CDR2 YYDKDF (reference sequence). CDR3 loop: CATSRGGTGQGRDNEQFF. The CDR3 DNA sequence: TGTGCCACCAGCAGGGGGGGCACGGGACAGGGGAGGGACAATGAGCAGTTCTTC.